This T cell receptor (beta chain) was identified in a study of early stage breast cancer tumors. Deletions cut 5 bases from V and 3 bases from J, with 13 bases between. The germline CDR1 and CDR2 sequences are SEHNR and FQNEAQ (reference sequence). This CDR3 is 14 amino acids long. Profiling relied on immunoSEQ multiplex PCR, and the TCRdb table lists in-frame clones only, not all of them. The sample has about 58,000 clones, around three quarters seen once. Sequenced sample: blood. The V and J genes are TRBV7-9 and TRBJ1-1, with D maybe TRBD1 (5 bases). The sequence came from a person aged 25-39 years with breast cancer. CDR3 loop: CASSPGLWDTEAFF. CDR3 sequence (DNA): TGTGCCAGCAGCCCAGGGTTATGGGACACTGAAGCTTTCTTT.